A single sample is the source of the 24 T cell receptor beta chains below, sequenced in a study of T cells in Graves' hyperthyroidism and ophthalmopathy (dated by TCRdb to the late 2010s). Libraries were made using multiplex PCR. For sequencing, an Illumina HiSeq 2000 was employed. Amplification of TCR beta CDR3 regions was carried out from RNA transcripts. For the first round of RT-PCR on the TCR CDR3, the HTBI primer set was used together with the Qiagen OneStep RT-PCR kit. TCRdb cleaned the public reads at Q25 with fastp, built clones with MiXCR and kept in-frame beta chains. Each CDR3 protein gets just one entry, which takes the most common genes and DNA from the rows behind it. Here the sample has over 700,000 distinct CDR3 sequences; 38% occur a single time. Jointly, the top ten make up over 8% of the sample. Input material: blood. The receptor set was obtained from a man in his late teens or twenties with Graves' hyperthyroidism.

V and J are TRBV7-9 and TRBJ2-5; D call uncertain. The V and J ends lost 0 bases and 1 base respectively, with 9 bases between them. Per germline, CDR1 SEHNR and CDR2 FQNEAQ (reference sequence). The CDR3 loop spans 15 amino acids. The CDR3 protein is CASSLALGRQETQYF. The CDR3 DNA follows: TGTGCCAGCAGCTTAGCGTTAGGGCGCCAAGAGACCCAGTACTTC.

The chain joins TRBV20-1 to TRBJ2-6; D gene unclear. The CDR3 is made up of 11 amino acids. Germline CDR1 reads DFQATT; CDR2 reads SNEGSKA (reference sequence). Trimming left V 8 bases short and J 0 bases short, with 2 bases between. CDR3 sequence reads: CSPSGANVLTF. As DNA, the CDR3 is TGCAGTCCCTCTGGGGCCAACGTCCTGACTTTC.

The chain couples TRBV16 to TRBJ2-7; D possibly corresponds to TRBD1 (6 bases). This CDR3 is built from 14 residues. Trimming removed 3 bases from V and 7 bases from J, with 16 bases in between. Germline CDR1 is KGHSY and CDR2 is FQNENV. The CDR3 bases are TGTGCCAGCAGCCAGTCCCTGACAGGTGGAGAGCAGTACTTC. Protein: CASSQSLTGGEQYF.

About this clonotype itself: It is likely a read error, because the conserved phenylalanine at the end of the CDR3 is missing. The J gene is TRBJ1-1, the V gene TRBV25-1, with D maybe TRBD1 (5 bases). The CDR3 extends over 16 amino acids. Germline lookup yields CDR1 MGHDK and CDR2 SYGVNS. Trimming cost V 6 bases and J 0 bases, with 17 bases left between them. CDR3 DNA: TGTGCCAGCAGCCCCGGCCTAGACAGAATGAACACTGAAGCTTTCTCT. Its protein product is CASSPGLDRMNTEAFS.

This clonotype was detected only a few times. The rearrangement links TRBV2 to TRBJ2-7, with D possibly being TRBD1 or TRBD2 (6 bases each). Germline CDR1 SNHLY, CDR2 FYNNEI. V was shortened by 6 bases and J by 6 bases, with 18 bases between the two germline ends. This CDR3 spans 14 amino acids. CDR3 nucleotide sequence: TGTGCCAGCAGACCCCAAGGGGGGCACGGCGAGCAGTACTTC. Its translation is CASRPQGGHGEQYF.

The chain recombines TRBV20-1 with TRBJ2-7, with D possibly TRBD2 on 6 matching bases. Germline CDR1 and CDR2: DFQATT and SNEGSKA (reference sequence). The length of the CDR3 is 14 residues. V lost 1 base and J 7 bases, leaving 17 bases between the germline ends. The CDR3 coding sequence is TGCAGTGCTAGAGCACAGTCGGGGAGGCCTGAGCAGTACTTC. Amino acid sequence: CSARAQSGRPEQYF.

This chain joins TRBV29-1 and TRBJ1-1; TRBD1 agrees at 8 bases. The V gene end was trimmed by 5 bases and the J gene end by 1 base; junction bases not matched to a gene: 3. The CDR3 is made up of 13 amino acids. The germline V gene has CDR1 SQVTM and CDR2 ANQGSEA. DNA of the CDR3: TGCAGCGTTCGACAGGGGCCGAACACTGAAGCTTTCTTT. Translated: CSVRQGPNTEAFF. The full variable domain, its missing parts supplied by reference TRBV29-1 and TRBJ1-1, is SAVISQKPSRDICQRGTSLTIQCQVDSQVTMMFWYRQQPGQSLTLIATANQGSEATYESGFVIDKFPISRPNLTFSTLTVSNMSPEDSSIYLCSVRQGPNTEAFFGQGTRLTVV.

V and J are TRBV10-3 and TRBJ1-4, with TRBD1 matching over 7 bases. Germline CDR1 and CDR2: ENHRY and SYGVKD. V shed 6 bases, J shed 8 bases, and the junction held 0 bases outside the gene matches. This CDR3 region has 11 residues. The CDR3 region is CAIRTGEKLFF. The CDR3 DNA is TGTGCCATCAGGACAGGGGAAAAACTGTTTTTT.

This clonotype was seen ten or more times. The chain employs TRBV15 and TRBJ2-7; D is perhaps TRBD1 (6 bases). Germline CDR1 and CDR2: LNHNV and YYDKDF (reference sequence). The CDR3 runs 12 residues. V was trimmed by 5 bases and J by 6 bases, leaving 11 bases between them. CDR3 region: CATSPQGGEQYF. The CDR3 DNA reads as TGTGCCACCAGCCCACAGGGCGGCGAGCAGTACTTC.

The CDR3, as DNA: TGTGCCAGCAGTGAACATGGCGTTAATTCACCCCTCCACTTT. Protein: CASSEHGVNSPLHF. The chain combines TRBV2 with TRBJ1-6; D is undetermined. Trimming stripped 2 bases from V and 6 bases from J, with 8 bases between. This CDR3 has 14 amino acids. Germline assignment: CDR1 SNHLY and CDR2 FYNNEI.

Turning to this clonotype: One end of the junction varies from germline; a read error may be responsible. The V call is TRBV7-2, the J call TRBJ2-7; D is undetermined. Germline values: CDR1 SGHTA, CDR2 FQGNSA. The CDR3 totals 15 residues. CDR3 in amino acids: CASSQDPAETYEQYF. Written as DNA, the CDR3 is TGCGCCAGCAGCCAAGATCCCGCAGAGACCTACGAGCAGTACTTC. Full variable domain (rest looked up from reference TRBV7-2 and TRBJ2-7): GAGVSQSPSNKVTEKGKDVELRCDPISGHTALYWYRQSLGQGLEFLIYFQGNSAPDKSGLPSDRFSAERTGGSVSTLTIQRTQQEDSAVYLCASSQDPAETYEQYFGPGTRLTVT.

This clonotype came up once. The chain joins TRBV25-1 to TRBJ1-1; the match to TRBD1 covers 8 bases. V trimming: 6 bases; J trimming: 5 bases; junction bases outside the gene matches: 14. The CDR3 length is 16 residues. The germline gives CDR1 MGHDK, CDR2 SYGVNS. Here the CDR3 reads CASRRAGTGGGTEAFF. The CDR3, as DNA: TGTGCCAGCAGACGAGCCGGGACAGGTGGTGGAACTGAAGCTTTCTTT.

In this sample, this clonotype turned up a few times. The rearrangement uses TRBV9 and TRBJ1-1; D unclear. The germline CDR1 and CDR2 sequences are SGDLS and YYNGEE. V lost 6 bases, J lost 0 bases, and 15 bases lay in between. This CDR3 region has 15 residues. This CDR3 is CASTAFSSMNTEAFF. The CDR3 region has the DNA TGTGCCAGCACCGCCTTTAGCTCTATGAACACTGAAGCTTTCTTT.

V usage is TRBV20-1 and J usage is TRBJ1-5; D gene uncertain. Germline V gene sequence: CDR1 DFQATT, CDR2 SNEGSKA (reference sequence). Trimming took 6 bases from V and 11 from J, leaving 20 bases between them. The CDR3 is 13 amino acids. The CDR3 sequence: CSAIAGPWETQHF. The CDR3 DNA sequence: TGCAGTGCAATAGCGGGCCCGTGGGAGACCCAGCATTTT.

For this clonotype: This may be a read error, as it is one base from a much larger clone. J is TRBJ2-7 and V is TRBV12-3 or TRBV12-4; 9 bases are shared with TRBD1. The CDR3 consists of 14 residues. CDR3 protein: CANSFRDRAYEQYF. DNA for the CDR3: TGTGCCAACAGTTTCCGGGACAGGGCCTACGAGCAGTACTTC.

This chain joins TRBV11-2 and TRBJ2-7; D possibly corresponds to TRBD1 (5 bases). The germline V and J ends were trimmed by 7 bases and 1 base, with 17 bases remaining between them. CDR1 is SGHAT and CDR2 is FQNNGV in the germline V gene. The CDR3 is 15 amino acids. The CDR3 protein is CASTPWQGPSYEQYF. The CDR3 DNA reads as TGTGCCAGCACCCCGTGGCAGGGTCCTTCCTACGAGCAGTACTTC.

This clonotype was detected ten times or more. V is TRBV7-2 and J is TRBJ2-5; the match to TRBD2 covers 10 bases. This CDR3 spans 16 amino acids. Looked up from germline, CDR1 is SGHTA and CDR2 is FQGNSA. V lost 0 bases to trimming and J lost 5 bases; unmatched junction nucleotides: 6. This CDR3 is CASSLAVTSGWETQYF. Written as DNA, the CDR3 is TGTGCCAGCAGCTTAGCGGTGACTAGCGGGTGGGAGACCCAGTACTTC. Based on the CDR3 plus reference TRBV7-2 and TRBJ2-5, the full variable domain is GAGVSQSPSNKVTEKGKDVELRCDPISGHTALYWYRQSLGQGLEFLIYFQGNSAPDKSGLPSDRFSAERTGGSVSTLTIQRTQQEDSAVYLCASSLAVTSGWETQYFGPGTRLLVL.

The CDR3 sequence is CASSLVGVAGVGNEQYF. The CDR3 DNA sequence: TGTGCCAGCAGCTTAGTGGGGGTAGCGGGAGTGGGTAACGAGCAGTACTTC. This sequence joins TRBV7-2 and TRBJ2-7, with TRBD2 matching 9 bases. Germline CDR1 is SGHTA and CDR2 is FQGNSA. V lost 1 base and J lost 5; bases outside the gene matches: 12. This CDR3 is built from 17 residues.

This clonotype was counted many times. The J gene is TRBJ1-6, the V gene TRBV19; the D is unclear. The ends were cut back, 3 bases at V and 7 bases at J, with 7 bases in the middle. This CDR3 has 13 amino acids. CDR1 is LNHDA, CDR2 SQIVND, per germline (reference sequence). The CDR3 DNA reads as TGTGCCAGTAGTATGGTAATGAATTCACCCCTCCACTTT. Protein product: CASSMVMNSPLHF.

This clonotype showed up many times. The chain is built from TRBV6-5 and TRBJ1-5; 8 positions match TRBD1. The CDR3 contains 15 residues. J was trimmed by 2 bases and V by 5 bases; bases with no gene match: 5. The germline gives CDR1 MNHEY, CDR2 SVGAGI. The CDR3 loop is CASSQSGQGNQPQHF. The CDR3 DNA reads as TGTGCCAGCAGTCAGTCGGGACAGGGCAATCAGCCCCAGCATTTT.

The J gene is TRBJ1-1, the V gene TRBV28; tentative D call: TRBD1 (6 bases). In germline, CDR1 is MDHEN, CDR2 SYDVKM. The CDR3 loop spans 15 amino acids. The germline V and J ends were trimmed by 6 bases and 0 bases, with 14 bases remaining between them. The CDR3 loop is CASRTPAGVNTEAFF. The CDR3 coding sequence is TGTGCCAGCAGAACACCAGCAGGGGTGAACACTGAAGCTTTCTTT.

The chain's CDR3 is CASSSPGVSEAFF. The CDR3 DNA sequence: TGTGCCAGCAGTTCCCCGGGCGTATCTGAAGCTTTCTTT. This chain connects TRBV5-4 to TRBJ1-1; D is undetermined. Between the trimmed V and J ends, which lost 5 bases and 6 bases, there was a span of 14 bases. Germline V CDR1 and CDR2: SGHNT, YYREEE (reference sequence). This CDR3 is built from 13 residues.

The chain joins TRBV2 to TRBJ2-2; 7 bases agree with TRBD1. Germline loops: CDR1 SNHLY, CDR2 FYNNEI. The CDR3 loop spans 18 amino acids. J was trimmed by 4 bases and V by 3 bases; bases with no gene match: 14. Here the CDR3 DNA reads TGTGCCAGCAGTGATCCCCATCTACTGGGACAGCTCACCGGGGAGCTGTTTTTT. Amino acids: CASSDPHLLGQLTGELFF.

As to this clonotype: Likely a read error: the CDR3 ends without its conserved phenylalanine or tryptophan. No DNA is shown, since the ends of the CDR3 on it are uncertain; the CDR3 is the one TCRdb lists. The chain uses TRBV9 and TRBJ1-6; the table calls TRBD1, which could not be checked here. From germline, CDR1 is SGDLS and CDR2 YYNGEE. Counting both end residues, the CDR3 totals 9 amino acids. The CDR3 loop reads CASSGPSGT.